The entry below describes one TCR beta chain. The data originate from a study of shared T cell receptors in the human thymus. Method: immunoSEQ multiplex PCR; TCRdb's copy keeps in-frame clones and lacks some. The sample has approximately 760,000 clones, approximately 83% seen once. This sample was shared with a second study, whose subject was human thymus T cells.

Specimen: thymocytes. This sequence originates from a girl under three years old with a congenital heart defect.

The CDR3 coding sequence is TGTGCCAGTAGTATCCAGGGGATGGGAGGCTACACCTTC. This encodes CASSIQGMGGYTF. This chain links TRBV19 with TRBJ1-2, with D possibly TRBD1 on 6 matching bases. Between the trimmed V and J ends, which lost 3 bases and 8 bases, there was a span of 13 bases. The CDR3 is 13 residues long. Germline V gene lookup returns CDR1 LNHDA and CDR2 SQIVND (reference sequence).